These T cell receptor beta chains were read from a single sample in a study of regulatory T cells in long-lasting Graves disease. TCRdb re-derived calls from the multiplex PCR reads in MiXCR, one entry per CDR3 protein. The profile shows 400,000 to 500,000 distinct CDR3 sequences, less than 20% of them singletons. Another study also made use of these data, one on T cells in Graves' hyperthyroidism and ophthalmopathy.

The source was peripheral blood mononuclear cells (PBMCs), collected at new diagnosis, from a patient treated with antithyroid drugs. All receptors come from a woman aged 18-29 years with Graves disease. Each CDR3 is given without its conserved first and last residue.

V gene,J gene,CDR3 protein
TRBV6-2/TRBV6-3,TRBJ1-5,ASSYADTYNQPQH
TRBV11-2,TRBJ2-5,ASSSLGQETQY
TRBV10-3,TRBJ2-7,AISGTSGTYEQY
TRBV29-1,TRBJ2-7,SVEVEGPGYEQY
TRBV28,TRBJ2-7,ASSFLSRAYEQY
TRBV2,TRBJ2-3,ASSDNGFHMDTQY
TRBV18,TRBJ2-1,ASSPPGSSYNEQF
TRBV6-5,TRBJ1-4,ASSYTRGRGEKLF
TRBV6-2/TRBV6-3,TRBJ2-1,ASSDRGLPLNEQF
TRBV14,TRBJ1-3,ASSQRNRVSGNTIY
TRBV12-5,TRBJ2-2,ASGEPGGVPTGELF
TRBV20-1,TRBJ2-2,SGTNTGELF
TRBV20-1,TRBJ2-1,SARKFGGGEQF
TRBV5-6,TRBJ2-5,ASSSGLAGLETQY
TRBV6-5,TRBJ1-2,ASSYGQGGYT
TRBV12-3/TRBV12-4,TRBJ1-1,ASSHREDTEAF
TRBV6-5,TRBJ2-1,ASSYGASYNEQF
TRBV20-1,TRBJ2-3,SASRRGISTDTQY
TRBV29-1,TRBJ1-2,SVTSVQPGYT
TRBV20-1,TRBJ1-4,SARARTVEYNEKLF
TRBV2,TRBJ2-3,ASSERYTDTQY
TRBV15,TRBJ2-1,ATSRGPEVNEQF
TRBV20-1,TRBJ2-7,SAREIAGDGEQY
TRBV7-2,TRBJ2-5,ASSSSGNPYNEQY
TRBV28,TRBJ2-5,ASSLSKETQY
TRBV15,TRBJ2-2,ATGVTRVTGELF
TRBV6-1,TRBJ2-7,ASSDLRVAYEQY
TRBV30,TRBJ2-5,AWSVRFQETQY
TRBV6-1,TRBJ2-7,ASSEEAGGLLEQY
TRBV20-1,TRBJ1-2,SARDSDRTYGYT
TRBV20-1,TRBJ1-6,SVWYRGRLRSPLH
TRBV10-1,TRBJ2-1,ASRTSGSFYNEQF
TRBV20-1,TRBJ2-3,SASDEGADTQY
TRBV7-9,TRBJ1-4,ASSPPINEKLF
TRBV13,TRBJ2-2,ASSPPRLQGANTGELF
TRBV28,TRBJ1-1,ASNYLWAMNTEAF
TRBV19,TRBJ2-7,ASGFSGSSYEQY
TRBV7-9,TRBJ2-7,ASSLASTGGSYEQY
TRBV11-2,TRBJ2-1,ASSLGVDEQF
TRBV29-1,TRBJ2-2,SVEGGGSGETGELF
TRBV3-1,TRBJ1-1,ASSLGGKDEAF
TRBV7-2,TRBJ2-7,ASSLMGQSYEQY
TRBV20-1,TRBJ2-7,SGDRAYEQY
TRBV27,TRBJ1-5,ASSFSARLSNQPQH
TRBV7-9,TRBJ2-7,ASSSGTESYEQY
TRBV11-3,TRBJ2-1,ASSLTGTGPHNEQF
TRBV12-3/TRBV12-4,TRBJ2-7,ASSLSSGKLHEQY
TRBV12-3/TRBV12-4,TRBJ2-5,ASSLAQTSGQETQY
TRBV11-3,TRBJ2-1,ASSWNSGTNSYNEQF
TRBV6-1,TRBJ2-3,ASSREASTSTDTQY
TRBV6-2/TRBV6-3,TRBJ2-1,ASSYPDRREF
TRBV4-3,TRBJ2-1,ASSQILAGGYNEQF
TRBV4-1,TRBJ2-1,ASSQANRDYEQF
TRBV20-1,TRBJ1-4,SARDYGGAHEKLF
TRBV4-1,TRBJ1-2,ASSQDTTGTGYGYT